The rows below give T cell receptor beta chains drawn from one sample of a study of molecular identifiers for immune sequencing clone quantification. TCRdb called the PCR reads again in MiXCR, with one record for every CDR3 protein. The sample includes around 460,000 distinct CDR3 sequences, around 23% of them seen just once. The sequencing input was naive CD8+ T cells from blood, with Jurkat cell RNA spiked in. The receptor source for this set is a human donor in good health. Some libraries in this study had Jurkat cell RNA spiked in. Each CDR3 is given without its conserved first and last residue. D genes are given only for firm matches.

d_gene	v_gene	len	CDR3aa
NA	TRBV12-3/TRBV12-4	11	ASSYGQSTEAF
NA	TRBV5-3	14	ASSLKTDGTNEKLF
NA	TRBV5-6	12	ASSLGLVIDEQF
NA	TRBV6-1	12	ASSERRESYEQY
TRBD2	TRBV15	14	ATSSVRELGRDTQY
TRBD1	TRBV12-3/TRBV12-4	12	ASSSTGGQETQY
NA	TRBV9	7	ASSVRKY
NA	TRBV4-1	15	ASSQASSTSLNYEQF
NA	TRBV20-1	10	SAGVGGSEAF
TRBD2	TRBV20-1	12	RSEGLAAYNEQF